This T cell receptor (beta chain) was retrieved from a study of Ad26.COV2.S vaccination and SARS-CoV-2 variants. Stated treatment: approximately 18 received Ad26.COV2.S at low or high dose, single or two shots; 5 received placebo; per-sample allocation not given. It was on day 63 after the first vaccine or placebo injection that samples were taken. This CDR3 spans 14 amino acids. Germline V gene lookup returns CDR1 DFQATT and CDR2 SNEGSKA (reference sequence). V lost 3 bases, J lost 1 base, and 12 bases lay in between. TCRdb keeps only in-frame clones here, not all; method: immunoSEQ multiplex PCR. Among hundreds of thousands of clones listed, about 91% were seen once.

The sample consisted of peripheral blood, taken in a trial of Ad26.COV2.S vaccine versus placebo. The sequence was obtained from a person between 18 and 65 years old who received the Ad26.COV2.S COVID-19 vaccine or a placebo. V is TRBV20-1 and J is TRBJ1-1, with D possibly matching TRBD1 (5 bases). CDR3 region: CSASIGQSNTEAFF. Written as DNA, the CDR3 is TGCAGTGCTAGTATCGGACAATCGAACACTGAAGCTTTCTTT.